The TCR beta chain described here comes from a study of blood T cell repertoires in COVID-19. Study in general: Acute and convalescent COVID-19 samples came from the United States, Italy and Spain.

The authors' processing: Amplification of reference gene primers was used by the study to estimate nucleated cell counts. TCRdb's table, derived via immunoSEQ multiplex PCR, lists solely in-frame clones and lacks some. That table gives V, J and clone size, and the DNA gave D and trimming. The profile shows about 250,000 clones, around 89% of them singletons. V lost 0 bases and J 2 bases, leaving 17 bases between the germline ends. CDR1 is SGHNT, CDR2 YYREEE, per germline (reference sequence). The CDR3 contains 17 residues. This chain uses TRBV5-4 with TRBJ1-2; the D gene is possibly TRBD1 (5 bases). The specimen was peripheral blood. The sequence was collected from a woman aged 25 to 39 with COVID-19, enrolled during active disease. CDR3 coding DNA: TGTGCCAGCAGCTTGGCCGTCTGGGGCGGATCGAACTATGGCTACACCTTC. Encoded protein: CASSLAVWGGSNYGYTF.